Sequencing of this T cell receptor (beta chain) was carried out in a study of blood T cell repertoires in COVID-19. As for the study in general: PBMCs, B-cell-depleted T cells, or T cells provided the cDNA or gDNA that made up the material.

The CDR3 runs to 13 residues. The J segment lost 5 bases and the V segment lost 3 bases, leaving 2 bases of the junction unmatched. Looked up from germline, CDR1 is SGHTA and CDR2 is FQGNSA. In the original analysis: Amplifying reference gene primers gave estimates of nucleated cell counts. Generated by immunoSEQ multiplex PCR, the TCRdb table keeps only in-frame clones and is missing some. V and J calls and clone size are given by that table; D and trimming were obtained from the DNA. The top ten clones hold about 9.9% of a sample with some 130,000 clones, approximately 80% of them seen once. This TCR came from a man between 35 and 55 years old with active or convalescent COVID-19. The V and J genes are TRBV7-2 and TRBJ2-5, with 8 bases identical to TRBD2. Specimen: peripheral blood. CDR3 residues: CASSFSGVETQYF. The CDR3, as DNA: TGTGCCAGCAGCTTTAGCGGGGTTGAGACCCAGTACTTC. Full variable domain (outside the CDR3, taken from reference TRBV7-2 and TRBJ2-5): GAGVSQSPSNKVTEKGKDVELRCDPISGHTALYWYRQSLGQGLEFLIYFQGNSAPDKSGLPSDRFSAERTGGSVSTLTIQRTQQEDSAVYLCASSFSGVETQYFGPGTRLLVL.